This TCR beta chain was sequenced during a study of Tregs in tolerant kidney transplant recipients. About this clone: Coverage ceases 3 residues before the CDR3 finishes, and the germline J gene fills in the end.

Germline V gene data show CDR1 as KGHSH and CDR2 as LQKENI. The CDR3 sequence is 15 residues long. V gave up 2 bases and J gave up 4 bases; unmatched junction bases: 6. The data were produced by immunoSEQ multiplex PCR, yet TCRdb's version contains in-frame clones alone and is incomplete. The record lists roughly 50,000 clones, of which the ten most abundant hold 0.8% to 1%. The sequencing used CD4+ T cells from blood, collected before the transplant. The receptor was derived from a human donor who received a combined kidney and bone marrow transplant. The rearrangement uses TRBV18 and TRBJ2-5; 8 nucleotides match TRBD1. The CDR3 here is CASSPTQGAGETQYF. The CDR3 bases that were read are TGTGCCAGCTCACCAACCCAGGGGGCCGGAGAGACC.